The T cell receptor (beta chain) under discussion was sequenced for a study of early T cells in non-severe SARS-CoV-2 infection. Study overall: Sequencing was performed on bulk RNA from unsorted whole blood, leaving chains unpaired.

This clonotype appeared many times. The antigen is not known. Individual cDNA molecules carried attached unique molecular identifiers. TCRdb itself ran the 5' RACE reads through MiXCR, one entry per CDR3 protein. Here the sample spans tens of thousands of distinct CDR3 sequences, more than 3.5% being singletons. Points from the study as a whole: VDJdb-based matching was biased toward anti-spike CD8 responses and missed private and CD4 specificities.

Input material: whole blood. The TCR was taken from an adult who was a healthcare worker with PCR-confirmed SARS-CoV-2 infection or an uninfected control (not recorded which).

The CDR3 DNA sequence: TGTGCCAGCAGTTACGGTCCGTCTGGAAACACCATATATTTT. Protein sequence: CASSYGPSGNTIYF. The V gene is TRBV6-5, the J gene TRBJ1-3, with unresolved D. This CDR3 region has 14 residues. Trimming shortened V by 2 bases and J by 1 base, and 6 bases separated the two germline ends. Germline CDR1 MNHEY, CDR2 SVGAGI.